This TCR beta chain was found in a study of shared clonotypes between healthy human individuals. Some clones are missing from TCRdb's copy, which holds only in-frame ones; the method was immunoSEQ multiplex PCR. The repertoire has approximately 530,000 clones, 90% to 96% of them found once; the top ten carry approximately 0.067%. There are 16 residues in the CDR3. Germline assignment: CDR1 MNHEY and CDR2 SVGAGI. V lost 0 bases and J lost 6, with 14 bases in between. This clonotype was sampled from a woman aged 30 to 39 in good health. This chain joins TRBV6-5 and TRBJ2-2; D unclear. Sequences were obtained from naive CD4+ T cells sorted from blood. The subset was: CD45RA+ positively selected. CDR3 region: CASSYSYGATAGELFF. As DNA, the CDR3 is TGTGCCAGCAGTTACTCGTATGGAGCAACGGCCGGGGAGCTGTTTTTT.